Following are 20 T cell receptor beta chains from one sample sequenced in a study of blood T cell repertoires in COVID-19. Repertoires were generated with immunoSEQ multiplex PCR, while TCRdb's copy carries only in-frame clones and drops some. The table has approximately 490,000 clones, less than 90% seen once. Sequences were obtained from PBMCs or T cells enriched from blood (not recorded which). These TCRs come from a woman aged 55-70 years who had recovered from COVID-19.

The chain employs TRBV12-3 or TRBV12-4 and TRBJ2-7; tentative D call: TRBD2 (5 bases). The ends were cut back, 7 bases at V and 6 bases at J, with 16 bases in the middle. CDR3 size: 13 residues. Written as DNA, the CDR3 is TGTGCCAGCACCCTATCCCCCCGGGGCGAGCAGTACTTC. As protein: CASTLSPRGEQYF.

The chain is built from TRBV3-1 (or the pseudogene TRBV3-2) and TRBJ2-4; D is ambiguous. Germline V lookup: CDR1 LGHDT, CDR2 YNNKEL (reference sequence). V was shortened by 0 bases and J by 0 bases, with 9 bases between the two germline ends. The CDR3 spans 16 residues. For the CDR3, the DNA is TGTGCCAGCAGCCAAGAGGGCATCGTAGCCAAAAACATTCAGTACTTC. It encodes CASSQEGIVAKNIQYF.

This clone was seen a few times. The CDR3 reads CAIRKTGKDNSPLHF. In DNA, the CDR3 is TGTGCCATCAGAAAGACAGGGAAAGATAATTCACCCCTCCACTTT. The rearrangement uses TRBV10-3 and TRBJ1-6, with 7 nucleotides matching TRBD1. CDR3 size: 15 residues. CDR1 ENHRY and CDR2 SYGVKD come from the germline V gene. V lost 6 bases to trimming and J lost 5 bases; unmatched junction nucleotides: 7.

The chain is built from TRBV5-4 and TRBJ2-1; tentatively, D is TRBD1 (6 bases). The V gene lost 10 bases and the J gene lost 5 bases, with 16 bases spanning the gap. CDR1 SGHNT and CDR2 YYREEE come from the germline V gene (reference sequence). CDR3 length: 13 residues. CDR3 in DNA: TGTGCCGGCGAGGGGACACCGAACAATGAGCAGTTCTTC. It specifies CAGEGTPNNEQFF. The entire variable domain, with the rest obtained from reference TRBV5-4 and TRBJ2-1, is as follows: ETGVTQSPTHLIKTRGQQVTLRCSSQSGHNTVSWYQQALGQGPQFIFQYYREEENGRGNFPPRFSGLQFPNYSSELNVNALELDDSALYLCAGEGTPNNEQFFGPGTRLTVL.

This clone was counted only a few times. This sequence joins TRBV5-8 and TRBJ1-2; possible D gene TRBD1, 5 bases. Germline CDR1 reads SGHTS; CDR2 reads YDEGEE. Trimming took 3 bases from V and 6 from J, leaving 15 bases between them. This CDR3 has 14 amino acids. CDR3 sequence reads: CASSSTGVINGYTF. The DNA for the CDR3 is TGTGCCAGCAGCTCTACGGGGGTGATTAATGGCTACACCTTC.

The J gene is TRBJ1-2, the V gene TRBV7-2; D ambiguous. This CDR3 contains 12 residues. Trimming pared 4 bases from V and 2 bases from J, leaving 5 bases between. Germline CDR1 reads SGHTA; CDR2 reads FQGNSA. The CDR3 spells CASSYRNYGYTF. The CDR3, as DNA: TGTGCCAGCAGCTACCGGAACTATGGCTACACCTTC. The full variable domain, with the rest looked up from reference TRBV7-2 and TRBJ1-2, is GAGVSQSPSNKVTEKGKDVELRCDPISGHTALYWYRQSLGQGLEFLIYFQGNSAPDKSGLPSDRFSAERTGGSVSTLTIQRTQQEDSAVYLCASSYRNYGYTFGSGTRLTVV.

This chain uses TRBV3-1 (or the pseudogene TRBV3-2) with TRBJ1-3; possibly TRBD1 for D (6 bases). CDR1 and CDR2 (germline): LGHDT, YNNKEL (reference sequence). With 7 bases removed from V and 0 bases from J, the gap between germline ends came to 16 bases. This CDR3 comprises 16 residues. The CDR3: CASTLGGAFSGNTIYF. In DNA, the CDR3 is TGTGCCAGCACCCTAGGGGGGGCTTTCTCTGGAAACACCATATATTTT.

The rearrangement joins TRBV14 to TRBJ1-5, with D unresolved. Deletions cut 1 base from V and 0 bases from J, with 7 bases between. The CDR3 length is 15 residues. The germline gives CDR1 SGHDN, CDR2 FVKESK. The CDR3 here is CASSQGVVSNQPQHF. DNA of the CDR3: TGTGCCAGCAGCCAAGGAGTGGTTAGCAATCAGCCCCAGCATTTT. The variable domain in full, with the rest retrieved from reference TRBV14 and TRBJ1-5, is EAGVTQFPSHSVIEKGQTVTLRCDPISGHDNLYWYRRVMGKEIKFLLHFVKESKQDESGMPNNRFLAERTGGTYSTLKVQPAELEDSGVYFCASSQGVVSNQPQHFGDGTRLSIL.

V gene TRBV29-1 combines with J gene TRBJ1-4; 8 bases map to TRBD1. The V segment lost 5 bases and the J segment 5 bases; nucleotides outside the gene matches: 4. Per germline, CDR1 SQVTM and CDR2 ANQGSEA. The CDR3 consists of 13 residues. The CDR3: CSVRQGLNEKLFF. DNA of the CDR3: TGCAGCGTTCGACAGGGGCTCAATGAAAAACTGTTTTTT. Variable domain in full (rest from reference TRBV29-1 and TRBJ1-4): SAVISQKPSRDICQRGTSLTIQCQVDSQVTMMFWYRQQPGQSLTLIATANQGSEATYESGFVIDKFPISRPNLTFSTLTVSNMSPEDSSIYLCSVRQGLNEKLFFGSGTQLSVL.

The J gene is TRBJ1-1, the V gene TRBV5-6; 9 bases are a match to TRBD1. CDR3 length equals 16 residues. CDR1 SGHDT and CDR2 YYEEEE come from the germline V gene. The V gene end was trimmed by 4 bases and the J gene end by 5 bases; junction bases not matched to a gene: 12. CDR3 region: CASSRTLTGGRTEAFF. CDR3 sequence (DNA): TGTGCCAGCAGCCGTACCTTGACAGGGGGAAGGACTGAAGCTTTCTTT.

The genes are TRBV9 and TRBJ1-3; D uncertain. V was clipped by 3 bases and J by 0 bases, with 16 bases between them. The CDR3 has 17 amino acids. CDR1 is SGDLS and CDR2 is YYNGEE in the germline V gene. As DNA, the CDR3 is TGTGCCAGCAGCGACCAAACCCTTCGGAGCTCTGGAAACACCATATATTTT. Its translation is CASSDQTLRSSGNTIYF. Full variable domain (rest looked up from reference TRBV9 and TRBJ1-3): DSGVTQTPKHLITATGQRVTLRCSPRSGDLSVYWYQQSLDQGLQFLIQYYNGEERAKGNILERFSAQQFPDLHSELNLSSLELGDSALYFCASSDQTLRSSGNTIYFGEGSWLTVV.

In this sample, this clone turned up once. V gene TRBV5-1 combines with J gene TRBJ2-5; TRBD2 matches 12 bases. This CDR3 is 16 amino acids long. V trimming: 4 bases; J trimming: 2 bases; junction bases outside the gene matches: 6. Germline CDR1 is SGHRS and CDR2 is YFSETQ. The CDR3 region has the DNA TGCGCCAGCAGCACCACCCTAGCGGGGGGGCAAGAGACCCAGTACTTC. Translation gives CASSTTLAGGQETQYF.

V gene TRBV11-2 combines with J gene TRBJ2-3, with D hard to call. This CDR3 has 16 amino acids. The germline CDR1 and CDR2 sequences are SGHAT and FQNNGV. Trimming took off 5 bases at V and 6 bases at J, with 21 bases between the two ends. CDR3 coding DNA: TGTGCCAGCAGCCCACAGACGGTCTTTCCTGCGGATACGCAGTATTTT. Amino acids: CASSPQTVFPADTQYF.

This chain joins TRBV4-2 and TRBJ1-6; TRBD1 aligns across 8 bases. The J segment lost 8 bases and the V segment lost 0 bases, leaving 9 bases of the junction unmatched. Germline CDR1 LGHNA, CDR2 YNFKEQ. The CDR3 has 17 residues. CDR3 sequence: CASSQEPAGGLDSPLHF. The CDR3 bases are TGTGCCAGCAGCCAAGAACCCGCAGGGGGCTTAGATTCACCCCTCCACTTT.

Comments on this clone: This specimen includes other DNA sequences encoding the same CDR3. The chain employs TRBV11-2 and TRBJ2-3, with D uncertain. Trimming removed 0 bases from V and 4 bases from J, with 8 bases in between. Looked up from germline, CDR1 is SGHAT and CDR2 is FQNNGV. The CDR3 contains 14 residues. CDR3 region: CASSLDRVADTQYF. The CDR3 DNA follows: TGTGCCAGCAGCTTAGATCGAGTCGCAGATACGCAGTATTTT.

The chain's CDR3 is CASRAGTSADTQYF. As DNA, the CDR3 is TGTGCCAGCAGGGCCGGGACTAGCGCAGATACGCAGTATTTT. The J gene is TRBJ2-3, the V gene TRBV2; 10 bases match TRBD2. The CDR3 has 14 amino acids. From germline, CDR1 is SNHLY and CDR2 FYNNEI. V lost 6 bases, J lost 4 bases, and 4 bases stayed unmatched.

The chain carries TRBV4-1 and TRBJ1-2, with 7 nucleotides matching TRBD1. CDR1 is MGHRA, CDR2 YSYEKL, per germline. V lost 2 bases and J lost 8; bases outside the gene matches: 11. The CDR3 totals 15 residues. This CDR3 is CASSQNPIGQVGYTF. CDR3 nucleotides: TGCGCCAGCAGCCAAAACCCAATAGGACAGGTCGGCTACACCTTC.

The chain joins TRBV4-1 to TRBJ2-7; D perhaps matches TRBD1 (5 bases). The CDR3 is made up of 14 amino acids. Per germline, CDR1 MGHRA and CDR2 YSYEKL. Between the trimmed V and J ends, which lost 2 bases and 3 bases, there was a span of 11 bases. The CDR3 nucleotides are TGCGCCAGCAGCCAAACTACTCAGGGCTACGAGCAGTACGTC. Its protein is CASSQTTQGYEQYV.

Comment on this clone: The sample contains more than one DNA sequence encoding this CDR3. The chain combines TRBV9 with TRBJ1-5; 10 positions agree with TRBD1. The germline CDR1 and CDR2 sequences are SGDLS and YYNGEE. With V trimmed by 0 bases and J by 6 bases, 3 bases remained unmatched. CDR3 size: 15 residues. The CDR3 protein is CASSVGQGAGQPQHF. The CDR3 DNA reads TGTGCCAGCAGCGTAGGACAGGGGGCTGGTCAGCCCCAGCATTTT.

This clone appeared once. The chain couples TRBV19 to TRBJ1-1, with TRBD1 matching over 11 bases. In germline, CDR1 is LNHDA, CDR2 SQIVND (reference sequence). CDR3 length equals 15 residues. V dropped 8 bases and J dropped 4; count of bases not matched to a gene: 9. The CDR3 DNA sequence: TGTGCCAGTCACCGGACAGGGGGCCCTCGCACTGAAGCTTTCTTT. It yields the protein CASHRTGGPRTEAFF.